One sample yielded the 29 T cell receptor beta chains listed below, sequenced in a study of preoperative IRX-2 immunotherapy in early breast cancer. As to treatment: preoperative locoregional IRX-2 cytokine immunotherapy. Some clones are missing from TCRdb's copy, which holds only in-frame ones; the method was immunoSEQ multiplex PCR. The data contain about 34,000 clones, 90% to 95% of them singletons. The sample was taken from a patient treated with IRX-2 immunotherapy. These receptors were collected from a human donor with breast cancer.

This clone was counted only a few times. This chain joins TRBV5-6 and TRBJ2-2, with 10 bases aligning to TRBD2. J lost 10 bases, V lost 2 bases, and 8 bases had no gene match. The CDR3 has 15 amino acids. Germline V gene sequence: CDR1 SGHDT, CDR2 YYEEEE. The CDR3 spells CASSLSGRAFEELFF. Written as DNA, the CDR3 is TGTGCCAGCAGCTTAAGCGGGAGGGCCTTCGAGGAGCTGTTTTTT.

This sequence joins TRBV7-2 and TRBJ2-3; the D is unclear. CDR1 SGHTA and CDR2 FQGNSA come from the germline V gene. The V gene lost 5 bases and the J gene lost 3 bases, with 6 bases spanning the gap. The CDR3 loop spans 12 amino acids. In DNA form, the CDR3 reads TGTGCCAGCAGCGCCACTACAGATACGCAGTATTTT. Its protein product is CASSATTDTQYF.

This clone was seen a few times. V is TRBV19 and J is TRBJ2-7; D not resolved. The CDR3 has 14 amino acids. Trimming removed 5 bases from V and 2 bases from J, with 13 bases in between. Germline V lookup: CDR1 LNHDA, CDR2 SQIVND (reference sequence). The CDR3: CASSSVGRTYEQYF. In nucleotides, the CDR3 is TGTGCCAGTAGTTCGGTCGGCAGGACCTACGAGCAGTACTTC.

The rearrangement uses TRBV27 and TRBJ2-2; 8 bases line up with TRBD1. V was clipped by 3 bases and J by 3 bases; unmatched bases: 3. CDR3 size: 15 residues. CDR1 and CDR2 from the germline V gene are MNHEY and SMNVEV (reference sequence). CDR3 region: CASSFGDRYTGELFF. For the CDR3, the DNA is TGTGCCAGCAGTTTTGGGGACAGGTACACCGGGGAGCTGTTTTTT.

The chain recombines TRBV5-4 with TRBJ1-5; unclear D gene. This CDR3 comprises 14 residues. The V and J ends lost 1 base and 1 base respectively, with 6 bases between them. Germline V gives CDR1 SGHNT, CDR2 YYREEE (reference sequence). The CDR3 spells CASSLRGSNQPQHF. CDR3 sequence (DNA): TGTGCCAGCAGCTTGCGAGGGAGCAATCAGCCCCAGCATTTT.

The chain couples TRBV6-1 to TRBJ1-2, with 10 bases matching TRBD1. V gave up 8 bases and J gave up 1 base; unmatched junction bases: 7. Germline CDR1 and CDR2: MNHNS and SASEGT. The CDR3 has 15 residues. CDR3 in amino acids: CASLVDRGVNYGYTF. CDR3 bases: TGTGCCAGCCTCGTGGACAGGGGGGTTAACTATGGCTACACCTTC.

The gene calls are TRBV5-6 and TRBJ1-2; no reliable D call. The CDR3 contains 13 residues. CDR1 is SGHDT, CDR2 YYEEEE, per germline. V lost 0 bases, J lost 7 bases, and 10 bases lay in between. Here the CDR3 DNA reads TGTGCCAGCAGCTTGGGCAGGTTGTTTGGCTACACCTTC. It specifies CASSLGRLFGYTF.

The chain recombines TRBV6-5 with TRBJ1-2, with D tentatively TRBD1 (5 bases). The CDR3 length is 13 residues. Germline V gives CDR1 MNHEY, CDR2 SVGAGI. Trimming pared 5 bases from V and 3 bases from J, leaving 10 bases between. This CDR3 is CASSAGSDYGYTF. The CDR3 DNA reads TGTGCCAGCAGTGCAGGGTCTGACTATGGCTACACCTTC.

CDR3: CASSPAGTRSTDTQYF. CDR3 nucleotides: TGTGCCAGCAGCCCCGCCGGGACTAGAAGCACAGATACGCAGTATTTT. The V call is TRBV7-2, the J call TRBJ2-3; TRBD2 aligns across 8 bases. This CDR3 comprises 16 residues. Germline CDR1 and CDR2: SGHTA and FQGNSA. The V and J ends lost 5 bases and 0 bases, in that order; junction bases with no gene match: 7.

The sample holds one count of this clone. This chain joins TRBV5-4 and TRBJ2-7, with 11 bases aligning to TRBD2. Germline V lookup: CDR1 SGHNT, CDR2 YYREEE (reference sequence). CDR3 length: 17 amino acids. Trimming cost V 4 bases and J 0 bases; bases outside gene matches: 9. CDR3 protein: CASSPGTSGYPSYEQYF. Written as DNA, the CDR3 is TGTGCCAGCAGCCCCGGGACTAGCGGTTACCCCTCCTACGAGCAGTACTTC.

This rearrangement joins TRBV2 to TRBJ1-3, with 9 bases matching TRBD1. V shed 6 bases and J 0 bases; nucleotides not matched to a gene: 6. Germline-derived CDR1 and CDR2 are SNHLY and FYNNEI. The CDR3 extends over 16 amino acids. In DNA, the CDR3 is TGTGCCAGCAGGGGGACAGGGCCGGCCTCTGGAAACACCATATATTTT. Translating gives CASRGTGPASGNTIYF.

V is TRBV15 and J is TRBJ2-1, with TRBD1 matching over 7 bases. Looked up from germline, CDR1 is LNHNV and CDR2 is YYDKDF (reference sequence). The CDR3 contains 14 residues. Trimming cost V 4 bases and J 10 bases; bases outside gene matches: 10. CDR3 residues: CATSIGGAGLEQFF. The CDR3 DNA reads as TGTGCCACCAGCATAGGGGGCGCTGGTTTGGAGCAGTTCTTC. The full variable domain, its missing parts supplied by reference TRBV15 and TRBJ2-1, is DAMVIQNPRYQVTQFGKPVTLSCSQTLNHNVMYWYQQKSSQAPKLLFHYYDKDFNNEADTPDNFQSRRPNTSFCFLDIRSPGLGDTAMYLCATSIGGAGLEQFFGPGTRLTVL.

The genes are TRBV7-3 and TRBJ2-5, with D perhaps matching TRBD1 (6 bases). This CDR3 is built from 14 residues. V lost 4 bases, J lost 4 bases, and 13 bases lay in between. Germline CDR1 SGHTA, CDR2 FQGTGA. The CDR3 sequence is CASSSGRGLETQYF. The CDR3 nucleotides read TGTGCCAGCAGCTCCGGTAGGGGGTTAGAGACCCAGTACTTC.

This clone has only one observation. The chain is built from TRBV18 and TRBJ2-7, with D possibly matching TRBD1 (5 bases). V shed 0 bases and J shed 3 bases, with 12 bases lying between them. The germline V gene has CDR1 KGHSH and CDR2 LQKENI. The CDR3 loop spans 15 amino acids. CDR3 region: CASSPPTGLLYEQYF. Here the CDR3 DNA reads TGTGCCAGCTCACCACCAACAGGTCTCCTCTACGAGCAGTACTTC.

This rearrangement joins TRBV4-2 to TRBJ2-1, with 13 bases aligning to TRBD2. This CDR3 is built from 19 residues. With 0 bases clipped from V and 8 bases from J, the junction kept 13 bases outside the gene matches. Germline V lookup: CDR1 LGHNA, CDR2 YNFKEQ. CDR3: CASSQDLSLAGGQFHEQFF. DNA of the CDR3: TGTGCCAGCAGCCAAGATCTCTCACTAGCGGGGGGGCAGTTTCATGAGCAGTTCTTC.

This chain connects TRBV6-5 to TRBJ1-1; D is perhaps TRBD1 (6 bases). CDR1 MNHEY and CDR2 SVGAGI come from the germline V gene. V shed 4 bases and J shed 3 bases, with 15 bases lying between them. The length of the CDR3 is 15 residues. The CDR3, as DNA: TGTGCCAGCAGTTTAAGGGGGAGGCATGACACTGAAGCTTTCTTT. Translating gives CASSLRGRHDTEAFF.

J is TRBJ1-1 and V is TRBV6-5, with D possibly being TRBD1 (5 bases). With 2 bases removed from V and 4 bases from J, the gap between germline ends came to 8 bases. The CDR3 covers 13 residues. Germline-derived CDR1 and CDR2 are MNHEY and SVGAGI. This CDR3 is CASSYTGGTEAFF. CDR3 in DNA: TGTGCCAGCAGTTACACGGGGGGCACTGAAGCTTTCTTT.

This chain uses TRBV5-6 with TRBJ2-3; D might be TRBD1 (5 bases). The germline V gene encodes CDR1 SGHDT and CDR2 YYEEEE. The CDR3 spans 13 residues. The V and J ends lost 0 bases and 4 bases respectively, with 6 bases between them. The CDR3: CASSLVGPDTQYF. The CDR3 bases are TGTGCCAGCAGCTTGGTGGGGCCAGATACGCAGTATTTT. The full variable domain, rest sourced from reference TRBV5-6 and TRBJ2-3, is DAGVTQSPTHLIKTRGQQVTLRCSPKSGHDTVSWYQQALGQGPQFIFQYYEEEERQRGNFPDRFSGHQFPNYSSELNVNALLLGDSALYLCASSLVGPDTQYFGPGTRLTVL.

V is TRBV19 and J is TRBJ1-6; D unclear. The V gene lost 6 bases and the J gene lost 14 bases, with 17 bases spanning the gap. Germline-derived CDR1 and CDR2 are LNHDA and SQIVND (reference sequence). This CDR3 contains 13 residues. The CDR3 spells CASSDWEVNTLHF. The CDR3 DNA reads as TGTGCCAGTAGCGACTGGGAAGTTAACACCCTCCACTTT.

The chain recombines TRBV5-4 with TRBJ2-1, with D perhaps matching TRBD2 (5 bases). From germline, CDR1 is SGHNT and CDR2 YYREEE (reference sequence). The CDR3 sequence is 12 residues long. The ends were cut back, 4 bases at V and 14 bases at J, with 16 bases in the middle. The CDR3 protein is CASSPPGVQEFF. CDR3 nucleotide sequence: TGTGCCAGCAGCCCCCCCGGGGTCCAGGAGTTCTTC. Together with reference TRBV5-4 and TRBJ2-1, the CDR3 gives the full variable domain: ETGVTQSPTHLIKTRGQQVTLRCSSQSGHNTVSWYQQALGQGPQFIFQYYREEENGRGNFPPRFSGLQFPNYSSELNVNALELDDSALYLCASSPPGVQEFFGPGTRLTVL.

The chain is built from TRBV5-1 and TRBJ2-7; D remains unclear. This CDR3 has 14 residues. With 0 bases removed from V and 1 base from J, the gap between germline ends came to 8 bases. Germline assignment: CDR1 SGHRS and CDR2 YFSETQ. The CDR3 DNA reads as TGCGCCAGCAGCTTGGGGGTAGATTCCTACGAGCAGTACTTC. Amino acids: CASSLGVDSYEQYF.

V is TRBV9 and J is TRBJ2-7; 10 nucleotides line up with TRBD2. CDR1 and CDR2 from the germline V gene are SGDLS and YYNGEE. The J segment lost 9 bases and the V segment lost 0 bases, leaving 9 bases of the junction unmatched. The CDR3 has 15 amino acids. For the CDR3, the DNA is TGTGCCAGCAGCGTAGAGCTAGCGGGAGATCGCGGGCAGTACTTC. It translates to CASSVELAGDRGQYF.

The genes are TRBV2 and TRBJ2-1; 7 bases are a match to TRBD2. The CDR3 has 14 residues. Germline values: CDR1 SNHLY, CDR2 FYNNEI. V lost 7 bases to trimming and J lost 1 base; unmatched junction nucleotides: 4. The CDR3 bases are TGTGCCAGCAAGAAGGGAGGGTCCTACAATGAGCAGTTCTTC. Residues: CASKKGGSYNEQFF.

J is TRBJ1-5 and V is TRBV15, with 7 bases aligning to TRBD1. This CDR3 is built from 16 residues. V lost 4 bases, J lost 3 bases, and 9 bases stayed unmatched. The germline V gene encodes CDR1 LNHNV and CDR2 YYDKDF (reference sequence). As DNA, the CDR3 is TGTGCCACCAGCACCCCACGGGACAGTTTCAATCAGCCCCAGCATTTT. Protein product: CATSTPRDSFNQPQHF.

V usage is TRBV28 and J usage is TRBJ2-7; no clear D gene. Germline values: CDR1 MDHEN, CDR2 SYDVKM. The CDR3 totals 14 residues. Trimming removed 4 bases at V and 0 bases at J, with 10 bases between. DNA for the CDR3: TGTGCCAGCAGTTCGAGCGATCACTCCTACGAGCAGTACTTC. Translating gives CASSSSDHSYEQYF. Full variable domain (rest looked up from reference TRBV28 and TRBJ2-7): DVKVTQSSRYLVKRTGEKVFLECVQDMDHENMFWYRQDPGLGLRLIYFSYDVKMKEKGDIPEGYSVSREKKERFSLILESASTNQTSMYLCASSSSDHSYEQYFGPGTRLTVT.

The chain combines TRBV23-1 with TRBJ2-7; D gene unclear. TRBV23-1 is an ORF, with its function uncertain. The CDR3 extends over 15 amino acids. The V end lost 4 bases, the J end lost 6 bases, and 19 bases lay between the germline ends. The CDR3 protein is CASSLSSRMWREQYF. The CDR3 DNA reads TGCGCCAGCAGTCTGTCAAGTAGAATGTGGCGCGAGCAGTACTTC.

The chain recombines TRBV6-6 with TRBJ1-5, with D possibly TRBD1 on 5 matching bases. Trimming pared 0 bases from V and 4 bases from J, leaving 7 bases between. The CDR3 runs to 14 residues. Germline-derived CDR1 and CDR2 are MNHNY and SVGAGI (reference sequence). CDR3 loop: CASSYSGQNQPQHF. CDR3 coding DNA: TGTGCCAGCAGTTACTCGGGGCAGAATCAGCCCCAGCATTTT.

The chain combines TRBV7-2 with TRBJ1-1, with D unclear. The CDR3 length is 16 residues. Trimming removed 2 bases at V and 0 bases at J, with 13 bases between. The germline V gene has CDR1 SGHTA and CDR2 FQGNSA. CDR3 protein: CASSLSAVLMNTEAFF. Written as DNA, the CDR3 is TGTGCCAGCAGCTTATCTGCAGTTCTTATGAACACTGAAGCTTTCTTT.

This chain connects TRBV4-2 to TRBJ2-1; D is ambiguous. V lost 5 bases to trimming and J lost 4 bases, with 12 bases between them. The germline CDR1 and CDR2 sequences are LGHNA and YNFKEQ. The CDR3 extends over 14 amino acids. The CDR3 sequence: CASSSAVSYNEQFF. CDR3 nucleotide sequence: TGTGCCAGCAGCTCGGCAGTATCATACAATGAGCAGTTCTTC.